This T cell receptor (beta chain) was identified in a study of T cell repertoires in cytomegalovirus infection. The CDR3 has 15 residues. Germline V CDR1 and CDR2: SGHTA, FQGNSA. Trimming cost V 0 bases and J 5 bases, with 13 bases left between them. Turning to this clonotype: Its cognate antigen is unknown.

TCRdb re-called the reads through MiXCR, storing one row per CDR3 protein. The repertoire holds about 900,000 distinct CDR3 sequences, with roughly 30% as singletons. This clonotype was sampled from a human donor in good health (CMV status not recorded). Some clones in this sample may be carry-over from other donors' samples. Sample: cultured CD8+ T cells from PBMCs, taken from culture after CMV antigen stimulation. This chain connects TRBV7-2 to TRBJ1-1; D perhaps matches TRBD1 (5 bases). The CDR3 nucleotides read TGTGCCAGCAGCTTAGCGAGGGGACCGGAGACTGAAGCTTTCTTT. Its protein product is CASSLARGPETEAFF. The full variable domain, its missing parts supplied by reference TRBV7-2 and TRBJ1-1, is GAGVSQSPSNKVTEKGKDVELRCDPISGHTALYWYRQSLGQGLEFLIYFQGNSAPDKSGLPSDRFSAERTGGSVSTLTIQRTQQEDSAVYLCASSLARGPETEAFFGQGTRLTVV.